This T cell receptor beta chain came from a study of immune evolution from preneoplasia to lung adenocarcinoma. This CDR3 region has 13 residues. Germline-derived CDR1 and CDR2 are MNHEY and SMNVEV (reference sequence). V was cut by 5 bases and J by 7 bases, with 12 bases left in between. Patients had resection in Japan or China between 2014 and 2017. Histologic diagnosis was independently verified by two lung pathologists. Premalignant or tumor cells were enriched by macro-dissection after pathologic assessment. Profiling relied on immunoSEQ multiplex PCR, and the TCRdb table lists in-frame clones only, not all of them. Counted here are around 6,000 clones, 60% to 80% occurring once; the ten biggest clones make up around 2.9%. The study, taken as a whole, reports: Normal lung had highest clonality; later lesions appeared denser, more diverse.

Concerning this clone itself: Its target is not known.

V gene TRBV27 combines with J gene TRBJ1-5; possibly TRBD1 for D (6 bases). This receptor was taken from a person aged 60-80 years with lung adenocarcinoma. The specimen sequenced was FFPE minimally invasive lung adenocarcinoma tissue. CDR3 loop: CASSVQGGQPQHF. CDR3 DNA sequence: TGTGCCAGCAGTGTACAGGGAGGCCAGCCCCAGCATTTT.